Following are 20 T cell receptor beta chains from one sample sequenced in a study of blood T cell repertoires in COVID-19. TCRdb's table, derived via immunoSEQ multiplex PCR, lists solely in-frame clones and lacks some. Of hundreds of thousands of clones listed, more than 85% are singletons. The specimen was PBMCs or T cells enriched from blood (not recorded which). The receptors stem from a woman aged 60-70 years who had recovered from COVID-19.

The sample holds many counts of this clone. The rearrangement links TRBV10-3 to TRBJ1-4; TRBD1 matches at 9 bases. This CDR3 region has 14 residues. After removal of 5 bases from V and 7 bases from J, the junction contained 5 bases not matched to a gene. Germline-derived CDR1 and CDR2 are ENHRY and SYGVKD. CDR3 residues: CAISLTGGGEKLFF. CDR3 bases: TGTGCCATCAGTCTAACAGGGGGCGGTGAAAAACTGTTTTTT.

CDR3 in amino acids: CASSYQGQGAHTQYF. The CDR3 nucleotides read TGTGCCAGCAGTTACCAAGGACAGGGGGCACATACGCAGTATTTT. The rearrangement uses TRBV6-5 and TRBJ2-3; TRBD1 matches 11 bases. V was clipped by 2 bases and J by 7 bases; unmatched bases: 5. There are 15 residues in the CDR3. The germline CDR1 and CDR2 sequences are MNHEY and SVGAGI.

The V and J genes are TRBV15 and TRBJ1-2; tentatively, D is TRBD1 (5 bases). Germline V lookup: CDR1 LNHNV, CDR2 YYDKDF (reference sequence). The CDR3 covers 14 residues. V lost 3 bases, J lost 0 bases, and 8 bases lay in between. CDR3 sequence: CATSRATANYGYTF. CDR3 coding DNA: TGTGCCACCAGCAGGGCGACAGCTAACTATGGCTACACCTTC.

The V gene is TRBV11-3, the J gene TRBJ1-1; tentative D call: TRBD1 (6 bases). V was cut by 5 bases and J by 6 bases, with 13 bases left in between. This CDR3 contains 13 residues. Germline V gives CDR1 SGHNT, CDR2 YENEEA. The CDR3 DNA follows: TGTGCCAGCAGCAACCAGGGGCGGGCTGAAGCTTTCTTT. Its protein product is CASSNQGRAEAFF.

The CDR3 sequence is CASSLAGAYEQYV. CDR3 nucleotides: TGTGCCAGCAGCTTAGCAGGGGCCTACGAGCAGTACGTC. The V and J genes are TRBV7-2 and TRBJ2-7; perhaps TRBD1 as D (5 bases). The germline V gene encodes CDR1 SGHTA and CDR2 FQGNSA. V lost 0 bases, J lost 2 bases, and 5 bases lay in between. The CDR3 sequence is 13 residues long.

The chain links TRBV11-2 to TRBJ1-6, with D possibly being TRBD1 (5 bases). Germline V lookup: CDR1 SGHAT, CDR2 FQNNGV. The CDR3 extends over 17 amino acids. Trimming cost V 6 bases and J 0 bases, with 15 bases left between them. DNA for the CDR3: TGTGCCAGCAGGAAGTCTATGGGGGGCTCCTATAATTCACCCCTCCACTTT. Its protein product is CASRKSMGGSYNSPLHF. Together with reference TRBV11-2 and TRBJ1-6, the CDR3 gives the full variable domain: EAGVAQSPRYKIIEKRQSVAFWCNPISGHATLYWYQQILGQGPKLLIQFQNNGVVDDSQLPKDRFSAERLKGVDSTLKIQPAKLEDSAVYLCASRKSMGGSYNSPLHFGNGTRLTVT.

This rearrangement joins TRBV24-1 to TRBJ2-2; TRBD1 is a possible D gene (5 bases). The germline CDR1 and CDR2 sequences are KGHDR and SFDVKD. This CDR3 has 18 amino acids. V was pared by 1 base and J by 5 bases, with 19 bases between. The CDR3 bases are TGTGCCACCAGTGATTTACCTTTAGGGAAAGGACATACCGGGGAGCTGTTTTTT. It is translated as CATSDLPLGKGHTGELFF.

The V call is TRBV6-5, the J call TRBJ2-3, with D tentatively TRBD1 (5 bases). The CDR3 is made up of 14 amino acids. Germline V gene data show CDR1 as MNHEY and CDR2 as SVGAGI. V gave up 2 bases and J gave up 2 bases, with 8 bases separating them. The CDR3 DNA follows: TGTGCCAGCAGTTACGGGGCGGTCACAGATACGCAGTATTTT. Translated, it gives CASSYGAVTDTQYF.

The V and J genes are TRBV18 and TRBJ2-2; 7 nucleotides match TRBD1. J gave up 6 bases and V 4 bases, and 11 bases lay outside the gene matches. This CDR3 region has 16 residues. CDR1 is KGHSH, CDR2 LQKENI, per germline. CDR3 amino acids: CASSLGTAQTAGELFF. The CDR3 bases are TGTGCCAGCTCACTGGGGACAGCCCAAACAGCCGGGGAGCTGTTTTTT. The whole variable domain, filled in from reference TRBV18 and TRBJ2-2, reads NAGVMQNPRHLVRRRGQEARLRCSPMKGHSHVYWYRQLPEEGLKFMVYLQKENIIDESGMPKERFSAEFPKEGPSILRIQQVVRGDSAAYFCASSLGTAQTAGELFFGEGSRLTVL.

This rearrangement joins TRBV6-5 to TRBJ1-1; 8 positions agree with TRBD1. The CDR3 is made up of 13 amino acids. The V segment lost 6 bases and the J segment 3 bases; nucleotides outside the gene matches: 3. Germline lookup yields CDR1 MNHEY and CDR2 SVGAGI. The CDR3, as DNA: TGTGCCAGCAGCCCGACAGGGGACACTGAAGCTTTCTTT. Amino acid sequence: CASSPTGDTEAFF.

This chain connects TRBV7-2 to TRBJ2-5, with 10 bases that match TRBD1. J was trimmed by 12 bases and V by 5 bases; bases with no gene match: 6. The CDR3 consists of 12 residues. CDR1 is SGHTA, CDR2 FQGNSA, per germline. The CDR3 is CASSQGTGVKYF. The DNA of the CDR3 is TGTGCCAGCAGCCAAGGGACAGGGGTAAAGTACTTC.

This chain links TRBV30 with TRBJ1-2; perhaps TRBD1 as D (6 bases). Germline V CDR1 and CDR2: GTSNPN, SVGIG (reference sequence). Trimming pared 2 bases from V and 2 bases from J, leaving 18 bases between. The CDR3 loop spans 16 amino acids. CDR3 sequence reads: CAWSSTRGGQNYGYTF. CDR3 sequence (DNA): TGTGCCTGGAGTTCCACCCGGGGGGGACAAAACTATGGCTACACCTTC.

This chain connects TRBV18 to TRBJ2-1; 15 nucleotides align to TRBD2. In germline, CDR1 is KGHSH, CDR2 LQKENI. The CDR3 is 19 amino acids. Losses at the gene ends were 0 bases for V and 3 bases for J; bases not matched to a gene: 6. The CDR3 loop is CASSPPGTSGGRNYNEQFF. Written as DNA, the CDR3 is TGTGCCAGCTCACCACCAGGGACTAGCGGGGGGCGCAACTACAATGAGCAGTTCTTC.

The V call is TRBV19, the J call TRBJ2-7, with 7 nucleotides matching TRBD1. J lost 7 bases, V lost 5 bases, and 5 bases had no gene match. CDR3 size: 12 residues. CDR1 and CDR2 (germline): LNHDA, SQIVND (reference sequence). The CDR3 DNA reads TGTGCCAGTAGTTCCCCAGGGGGTGAGCAGTACGTC. Amino acid sequence: CASSSPGGEQYV.

The chain links TRBV19 to TRBJ2-7; 9 bases match TRBD2. This CDR3 has 14 residues. Germline CDR1 and CDR2: LNHDA and SQIVND (reference sequence). The junction had 7 bases not matched to a gene; V was cut back by 6 bases and J by 4 bases. For the CDR3, the DNA is TGTGCCAGTAGGCCGGCGGGGGGGCCGTACGAGCAGTACTTC. It translates to CASRPAGGPYEQYF.

In DNA form, the CDR3 reads TGTGCCAGTAGTATGAAGCCCGCCCTCGAGCAGTACTTC. It translates to CASSMKPALEQYF. The J gene is TRBJ2-7, the V gene TRBV19; D uncertain. V was cut by 3 bases and J by 6 bases, with 12 bases left in between. This CDR3 is built from 13 residues. Germline CDR1 reads LNHDA; CDR2 reads SQIVND (reference sequence).

The chain employs TRBV14 and TRBJ2-2, with D maybe TRBD2 (6 bases). Germline V gives CDR1 SGHDN, CDR2 FVKESK. CDR3 length equals 17 residues. With 1 base removed from V and 3 bases from J, the gap between germline ends came to 15 bases. Here the CDR3 DNA reads TGTGCCAGCAGCCAAGGTGTCGGAGGGCTGGACACCGGGGAGCTGTTTTTT. Translating it yields CASSQGVGGLDTGELFF.

This chain uses TRBV30 with TRBJ2-1; 13 bases match TRBD2. The CDR3 extends over 15 amino acids. The junction had 6 bases not matched to a gene; V was cut back by 2 bases and J by 8 bases. The V gene's germline CDR1 is GTSNPN and CDR2 SVGIG (reference sequence). CDR3 in DNA: TGTGCCTGGAGTACTAGCGGGGGGGCCCCATATGAGCAGTTCTTC. Translating it yields CAWSTSGGAPYEQFF.

The chain is built from TRBV5-6 and TRBJ2-1; possibly TRBD1 for D (6 bases). The germline V and J ends were trimmed by 1 base and 10 bases, with 9 bases remaining between them. Per the germline V gene, CDR1 is SGHDT and CDR2 is YYEEEE. The CDR3 totals 12 residues. The CDR3 region is CASSLTGREQFF. CDR3 nucleotide sequence: TGTGCCAGCAGCTTGACAGGGCGCGAGCAGTTCTTC. Drawing the rest from reference TRBV5-6 and TRBJ2-1, the complete variable domain is DAGVTQSPTHLIKTRGQQVTLRCSPKSGHDTVSWYQQALGQGPQFIFQYYEEEERQRGNFPDRFSGHQFPNYSSELNVNALLLGDSALYLCASSLTGREQFFGPGTRLTVL.

The rearrangement links TRBV4-1 to TRBJ2-6; TRBD1 agrees at 9 bases. The germline V gene has CDR1 MGHRA and CDR2 YSYEKL. The CDR3 has 18 amino acids. V was clipped by 2 bases and J by 0 bases; unmatched bases: 5. This chain's CDR3 is CASSQRTGDVSGANVLTF. CDR3 nucleotide sequence: TGCGCCAGCAGCCAACGGACAGGGGACGTCTCTGGGGCCAACGTCCTGACTTTC.